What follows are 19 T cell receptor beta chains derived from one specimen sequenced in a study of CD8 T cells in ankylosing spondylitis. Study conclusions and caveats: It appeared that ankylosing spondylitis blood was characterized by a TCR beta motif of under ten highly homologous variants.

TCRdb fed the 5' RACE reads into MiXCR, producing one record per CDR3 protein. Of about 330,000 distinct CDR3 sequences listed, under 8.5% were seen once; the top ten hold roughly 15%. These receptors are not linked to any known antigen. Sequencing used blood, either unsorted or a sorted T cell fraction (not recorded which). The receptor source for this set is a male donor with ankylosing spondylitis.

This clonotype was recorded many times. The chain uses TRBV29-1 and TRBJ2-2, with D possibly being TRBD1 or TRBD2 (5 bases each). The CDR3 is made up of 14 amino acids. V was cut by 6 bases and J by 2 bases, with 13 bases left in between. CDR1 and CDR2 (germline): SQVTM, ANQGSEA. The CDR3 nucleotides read TGCAGCGTCGAGGGGACGCCTAACACCGGGGAGCTGTTTTTT. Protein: CSVEGTPNTGELFF.

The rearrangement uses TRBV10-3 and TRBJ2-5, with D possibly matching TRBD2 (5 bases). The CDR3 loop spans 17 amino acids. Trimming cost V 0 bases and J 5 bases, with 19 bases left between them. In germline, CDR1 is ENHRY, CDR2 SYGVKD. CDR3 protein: CAISESRRIEGQETQYF. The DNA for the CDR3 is TGTGCCATCAGTGAGTCTAGACGGATCGAGGGCCAGGAGACCCAGTACTTC.

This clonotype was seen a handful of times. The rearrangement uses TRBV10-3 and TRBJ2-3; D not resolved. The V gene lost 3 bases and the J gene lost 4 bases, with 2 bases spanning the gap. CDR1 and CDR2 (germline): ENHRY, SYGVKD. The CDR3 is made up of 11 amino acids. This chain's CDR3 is CAISEPDTQYF. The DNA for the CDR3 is TGTGCCATCAGTGAACCAGATACGCAGTATTTT.

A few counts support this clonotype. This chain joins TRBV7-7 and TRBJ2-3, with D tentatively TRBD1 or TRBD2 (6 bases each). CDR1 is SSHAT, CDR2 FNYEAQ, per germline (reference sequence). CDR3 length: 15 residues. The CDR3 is CASGKSGASTDTQYF. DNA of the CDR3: TGTGCTAGCGGTAAATCAGGGGCTAGCACAGATACGCAGTATTTT.

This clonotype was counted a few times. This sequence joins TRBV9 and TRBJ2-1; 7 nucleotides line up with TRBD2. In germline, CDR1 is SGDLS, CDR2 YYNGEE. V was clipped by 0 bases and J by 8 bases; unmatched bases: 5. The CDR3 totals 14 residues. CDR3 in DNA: TGTGCCAGCAGCGTAGAAGGCGGGAGCGATGAGCAGTTCTTC. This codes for CASSVEGGSDEQFF. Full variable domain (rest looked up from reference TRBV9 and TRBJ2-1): DSGVTQTPKHLITATGQRVTLRCSPRSGDLSVYWYQQSLDQGLQFLIQYYNGEERAKGNILERFSAQQFPDLHSELNLSSLELGDSALYFCASSVEGGSDEQFFGPGTRLTVL.

CDR3 nucleotide sequence: TGCGCCAGCAGCCGACCTCCTATGAGGGACAGGGGGCGCGGAGAGACCCAGTACTTC. Its translation: CASSRPPMRDRGRGETQYF. J is TRBJ2-5 and V is TRBV4-1; TRBD1 matches 12 bases. The CDR3 contains 19 residues. Germline V gene lookup returns CDR1 MGHRA and CDR2 YSYEKL. J gave up 4 bases and V 4 bases, and 16 bases lay outside the gene matches.

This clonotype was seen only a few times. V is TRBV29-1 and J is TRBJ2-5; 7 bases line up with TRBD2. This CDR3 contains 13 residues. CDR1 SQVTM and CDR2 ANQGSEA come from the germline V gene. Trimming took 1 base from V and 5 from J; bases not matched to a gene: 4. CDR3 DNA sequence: TGCAGCGTTGAAGGACTAGCAGGGGAGACCCAGTACTTC. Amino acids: CSVEGLAGETQYF.

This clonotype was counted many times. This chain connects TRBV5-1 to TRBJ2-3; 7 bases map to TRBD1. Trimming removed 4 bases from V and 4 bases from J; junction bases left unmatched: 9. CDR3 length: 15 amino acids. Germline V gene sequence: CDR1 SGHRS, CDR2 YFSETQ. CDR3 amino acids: CASSPLTGLADTQYF. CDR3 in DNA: TGCGCCAGCAGCCCCCTGACAGGGTTGGCAGATACGCAGTATTTT.

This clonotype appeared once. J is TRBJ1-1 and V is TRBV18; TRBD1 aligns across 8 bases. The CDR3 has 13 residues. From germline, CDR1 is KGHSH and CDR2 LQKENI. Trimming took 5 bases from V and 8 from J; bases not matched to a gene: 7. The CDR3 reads CASSFTGTGEAFF. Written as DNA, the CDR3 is TGTGCCAGCTCATTTACCGGGACAGGCGAAGCTTTCTTT.

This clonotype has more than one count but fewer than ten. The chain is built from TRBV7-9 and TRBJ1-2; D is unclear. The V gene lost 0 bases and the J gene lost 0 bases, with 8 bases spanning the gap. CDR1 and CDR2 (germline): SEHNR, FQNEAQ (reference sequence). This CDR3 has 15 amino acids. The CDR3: CASSLAMGSNYGYTF. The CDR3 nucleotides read TGTGCCAGCAGCTTAGCGATGGGGTCTAACTATGGCTACACCTTC.

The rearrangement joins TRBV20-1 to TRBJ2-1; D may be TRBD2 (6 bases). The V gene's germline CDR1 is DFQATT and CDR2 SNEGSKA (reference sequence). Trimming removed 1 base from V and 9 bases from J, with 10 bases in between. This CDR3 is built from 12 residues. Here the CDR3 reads CSARGGGSEQFF. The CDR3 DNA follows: TGCAGTGCTAGAGGAGGAGGGAGTGAGCAGTTCTTC.

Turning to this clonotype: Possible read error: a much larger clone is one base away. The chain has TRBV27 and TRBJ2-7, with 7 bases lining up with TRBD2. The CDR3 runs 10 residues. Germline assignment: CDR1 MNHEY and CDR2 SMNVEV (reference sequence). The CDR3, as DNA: TGTGTCAGTGGGGGGGTCGAGCAGTACTTC. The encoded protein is CVSGGVEQYF.

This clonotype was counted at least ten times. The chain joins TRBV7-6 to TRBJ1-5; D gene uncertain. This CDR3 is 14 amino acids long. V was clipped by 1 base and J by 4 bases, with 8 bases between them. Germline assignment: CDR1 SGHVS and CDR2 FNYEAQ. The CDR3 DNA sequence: TGTGCCAGCAGCTTAGACCGCGGGAATCAGCCCCAGCATTTT. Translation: CASSLDRGNQPQHF.

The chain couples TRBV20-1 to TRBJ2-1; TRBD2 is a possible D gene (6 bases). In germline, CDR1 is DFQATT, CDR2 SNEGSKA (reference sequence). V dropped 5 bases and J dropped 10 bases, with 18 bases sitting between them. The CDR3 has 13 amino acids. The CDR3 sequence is CSAVGLSTGEQFF. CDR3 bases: TGCAGTGCTGTGGGACTTTCCACAGGAGAGCAGTTCTTC.

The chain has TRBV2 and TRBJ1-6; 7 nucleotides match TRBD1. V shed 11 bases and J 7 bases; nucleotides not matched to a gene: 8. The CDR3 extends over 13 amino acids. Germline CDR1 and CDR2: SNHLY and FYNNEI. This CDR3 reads CAGSGTANSPLHF. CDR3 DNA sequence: TGTGCCGGCTCCGGGACAGCAAATTCACCCCTCCACTTT.

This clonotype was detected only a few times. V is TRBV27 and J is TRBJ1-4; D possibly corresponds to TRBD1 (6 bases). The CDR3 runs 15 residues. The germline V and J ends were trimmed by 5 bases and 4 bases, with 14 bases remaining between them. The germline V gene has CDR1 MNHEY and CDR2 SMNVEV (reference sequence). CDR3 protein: CASSRTGTYNEKLFF. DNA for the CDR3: TGTGCCAGCAGTAGGACCGGGACATATAATGAAAAACTGTTTTTT.

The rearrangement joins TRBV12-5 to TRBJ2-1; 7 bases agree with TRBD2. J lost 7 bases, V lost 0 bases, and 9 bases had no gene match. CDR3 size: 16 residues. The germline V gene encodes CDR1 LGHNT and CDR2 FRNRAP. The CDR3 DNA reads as TGTGCTAGTGGTTTGGTAGGTGGGACTACAAATAATGAGCAGTTCTTC. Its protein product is CASGLVGGTTNNEQFF.

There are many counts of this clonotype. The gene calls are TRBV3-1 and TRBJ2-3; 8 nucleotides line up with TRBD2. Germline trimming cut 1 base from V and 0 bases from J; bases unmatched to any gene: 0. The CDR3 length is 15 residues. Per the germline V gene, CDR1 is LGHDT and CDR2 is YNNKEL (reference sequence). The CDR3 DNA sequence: TGTGCCAGCAGCCAAGGGACTAGCAGCACAGATACGCAGTATTTT. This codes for CASSQGTSSTDTQYF.

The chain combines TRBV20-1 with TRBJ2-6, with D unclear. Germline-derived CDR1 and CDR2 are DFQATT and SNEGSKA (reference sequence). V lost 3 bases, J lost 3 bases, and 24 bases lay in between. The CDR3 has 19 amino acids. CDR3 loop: CSASRSPELVGVGANVLTF. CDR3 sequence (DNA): TGCAGTGCTAGTAGGAGCCCGGAGCTGGTCGGTGTTGGGGCCAACGTCCTGACTTTC.